Listed below are T cell receptor beta chains from one sample, sequenced in a study of blood T cell repertoires in COVID-19. Assay: immunoSEQ multiplex PCR; the TCRdb copy retains only in-frame clones and omits some. The profile shows 15,000 to 25,000 clones, around 84% of them singletons. Sequencing was performed on peripheral blood. The source is a human donor with active COVID-19. The donor label of this sample is uncertain. Both conserved end residues are part of each CDR3. The D gene is left open where the match is weak. Only some rows state a clone size, as once, few, many or a class for expanded clones.

>-|-|TRBJ2-3|15|TRBV19
TGTGCCAGTAGTATGACCGCGGGAACCACAGATACGCAGTATTTT
CASSMTAGTTDTQYF
>-|TRBD2|TRBJ2-2|19|TRBV7-8
TGTGCCAGCAGCTCCGACAGGGTGCCTAGCGGGAGGAGGGGCGGGGAGCTGTTTTTT
CASSSDRVPSGRRGGELFF
>-|-|TRBJ2-3|13|TRBV7-8
TGTGCCAGCAGCCTTAGGACAGACGATACGCAGTATTTT
CASSLRTDDTQYF
>-|-|TRBJ1-2|10|TRBV10-1
TGCGCCAACCAGGGGAATGGCTACACCTTC
CANQGNGYTF
>-|-|TRBJ1-1|14|TRBV5-1
TGCGCCAGCAGCTTGGCTCCCGTGAACACTGAAGCTTTCTTT
CASSLAPVNTEAFF
>-|-|TRBJ2-2|13|TRBV2
TGTGCCAGCAGTGATTCAGGGTCCGGGGAGCTGTTTTTT
CASSDSGSGELFF
>-|-|TRBJ1-1|15|TRBV19
TGTGCCAGTACCCCGCTGGGGCAGTGGGACACTGAAGCTTTCTTT
CASTPLGQWDTEAFF
>-|-|TRBJ1-6|13|TRBV19
TGTGCCAGTCGGGGGGCCGATAATTCACCCCTCCACTTT
CASRGADNSPLHF
>-|TRBD2|TRBJ2-5|16|TRBV5-5
TGTGCCAGCAGCTTGGGGAGCGGGGGGAACCAAGAGACCCAGTACTTC
CASSLGSGGNQETQYF
>few|TRBD2|TRBJ2-1|15|TRBV18
TGTGCCAGCTCATCAGCGACTAGCGGTTACAATGAGCAGTTCTTC
CASSSATSGYNEQFF
>-|TRBD1|TRBJ2-1|14|TRBV4-2
TGTGCCAGCAGCCGAGGACAGGGGATCAATGAGCAGTTCTTC
CASSRGQGINEQFF
>once|TRBD2|TRBJ2-1|17|TRBV10-3
TGTGCCATCAGTGAACCCGGGACTAGCGGGACGTACAATGAGCAGTTCTTC
CAISEPGTSGTYNEQFF
>few|TRBD1|TRBJ1-2|15|TRBV4-2
TGTGCCAGCAGCGCGAGGGACAGTTCTAACTATGGCTACACCTTC
CASSARDSSNYGYTF
>-|-|TRBJ1-5|17|TRBV4-1
TGCGCCAGCAGCCAAGAGGTACGCCTAGATAGCAATCAGCCCCAGCATTTT
CASSQEVRLDSNQPQHF
>few|-|TRBJ1-5|15|TRBV5-1
TGCGCCAGCAGCTTGATTGGGGCCCAGAATCAGCCCCAGCATTTT
CASSLIGAQNQPQHF
>-|-|TRBJ1-1|13|TRBV5-4
TGTGCCAGCAGCCTAGGACAGTATACTGAAGCTTTCTTT
CASSLGQYTEAFF
>-|-|TRBJ2-6|16|TRBV5-5
TGTGCCAGCAGCTTAATGGTTGGGGCAGGGGCCAACGTCCTGACTTTC
CASSLMVGAGANVLTF
>-|-|TRBJ1-2|16|TRBV6-5
TGTGCCAGCAGTTACAAGGGGCTGCGAGTTAACTATGGCTACACCTTC
CASSYKGLRVNYGYTF
>once|-|TRBJ1-1|14|TRBV11-2
TGTGCCAGCAGCTTAGAGGGGGCATTCTCTGAAGCTTTCTTT
CASSLEGAFSEAFF
>-|TRBD1|TRBJ2-3|17|TRBV18
TGTGCCAGCTCACCGTATCCCGGGACAGTAGGACCAGATACGCAGTATTTT
CASSPYPGTVGPDTQYF
>-|TRBD1|TRBJ1-2|14|TRBV19
TGTGCCAGTAGTGCAGACAGGGCCAGCTATGGCTACACCTTC
CASSADRASYGYTF
>-|TRBD1|TRBJ2-7|17|TRBV5-6
TGTGCCAGCAGCCTATATGACGGGACAGGGTACTCCTACGAGCAGTACTTC
CASSLYDGTGYSYEQYF
>-|TRBD2|TRBJ2-1|20|TRBV5-1
TGCGCCAGCAGCTTCTCTGAGCTAGCGGGGGGCTCCGGGAGCTTGGATGAGCAGTTCTTC
CASSFSELAGGSGSLDEQFF
>-|TRBD2|TRBJ2-7|11|TRBV6-6
TGTGCCAGCACCCCGGGGGGGAAGGTCTACTTC
CASTPGGKVYF
>-|TRBD2|TRBJ2-1|18|TRBV5-1
TGCGCCAGCAGCTTGGTACCAGCGGGGGCTCCAGGTTACAATGAGCAGTTCTTC
CASSLVPAGAPGYNEQFF
>-|-|TRBJ2-3|17|TRBV6-6
TGTGCCAGCCGTCCGTCAAGCTTAGCGGCGAGCACAGATACGCAGTATTTT
CASRPSSLAASTDTQYF
>-|-|TRBJ2-2|13|TRBV29-1
TGCAGCGTTGCAGTTATAAACACCGGGGAGCTGTTTTTT
CSVAVINTGELFF
>-|TRBD2|TRBJ2-3|15|TRBV7-2
TGTGCCAGCAGCTTGGCTAGCGGGAGCACAGATACGCAGTATTTT
CASSLASGSTDTQYF
>-|-|TRBJ2-2|13|TRBV28
TGTGCCAGCAGCCGGGAAATCGCCGGGGAGCTGTTTTTT
CASSREIAGELFF
>-|TRBD1|TRBJ1-6|13|TRBV18
TGTGCCAGCATAGGGGACAGGAATTCACCCCTCCACTTT
CASIGDRNSPLHF
>once|-|TRBJ1-2|14|TRBV19
TGTGCCAGTAGTAGACAGACAGCCAACTATGGCTACACCTTC
CASSRQTANYGYTF
>few|-|TRBJ1-6|16|TRBV4-1
TGCGCCAGCAGCCAGCCCCGCCAGGGCAATAATTCACCCCTCCACTTT
CASSQPRQGNNSPLHF
>-|-|TRBJ2-3|13|TRBV6-5
TGTGCCAGCAGTTACTATGTTGGCGATACGCAGTATTTT
CASSYYVGDTQYF
>-|-|TRBJ2-3|16|TRBV3-1/TRBV3-2
TGTGCCAGCAGCCAAGGGGGCGAGATAACCACAGATACGCAGTATTTT
CASSQGGEITTDTQYF
>-|TRBD2|TRBJ2-5|13|TRBV7-2
TGTGCCAGCAGCCGGGGGGGCTCCGAGACCCAGTACTTC
CASSRGGSETQYF
>-|-|TRBJ2-7|16|TRBV5-5
TGTGCCAGCAGCAAACTGACGTCGGCGGGCGCCTACGAGCAGTACTTC
CASSKLTSAGAYEQYF
>-|TRBD1|TRBJ1-5|15|TRBV2
TGTGCCAGCAGTGAGAGACTACAGGGGAATCAGCCCCAGCATTTT
CASSERLQGNQPQHF
>once|TRBD1|TRBJ1-1|17|TRBV9
TGTGCCAGCAGCGGACAGTTACACAGGGGGATTAACACTGAAGCTTTCTTT
CASSGQLHRGINTEAFF
>-|TRBD1|TRBJ1-5|17|TRBV19
TGTGCCAGTAGTATAGATCGCGGGGGACAGGTGGATCAGCCCCAGCATTTT
CASSIDRGGQVDQPQHF
>-|-|TRBJ1-2|15|TRBV28
TGTGCCAGCAGCCTCCTACTCCCAAAGGAGAATGGCTACACCTTC
CASSLLLPKENGYTF
>-|-|TRBJ1-3|17|TRBV4-2
TGTGCCAGCAGCCAAGAGGAACAGGGTTACTCTGGAAACACCATATATTTT
CASSQEEQGYSGNTIYF
>-|TRBD2|TRBJ2-3|14|TRBV11-2
TGTGCCAGCAGCTTCAGCGGGGGGGCAGATACGCAGTATTTT
CASSFSGGADTQYF
>-|TRBD1|TRBJ2-3|18|TRBV3-1/TRBV3-2
TGTGCCAGCAGCCCCCACCATCGACAGGGTAGGGGCACAGATACGCAGTATTTT
CASSPHHRQGRGTDTQYF
>-|-|TRBJ1-1|16|TRBV5-1
TGCGCCAGCAGCTTGGCGAGCGGAGGCAAGAACACTGAAGCTTTCTTT
CASSLASGGKNTEAFF
>-|-|TRBJ2-3|14|TRBV19
TGTGCCAGTAAGGCCAGACGGGGCACAGATACGCAGTATTTT
CASKARRGTDTQYF
>few|-|TRBJ1-2|12|TRBV29-1
TGCAGCGTTGACGAACAGGGCTATGGCTACACCTTC
CSVDEQGYGYTF
>-|-|TRBJ2-3|14|TRBV6-4
TGTGCCAGCAGTGAGGGGCCGAGCACAGATACGCAGTATTTT
CASSEGPSTDTQYF
>-|TRBD1|TRBJ2-1|13|TRBV29-1
TGCAGCGCCGAAGGACAGGTTTACAATGAGCAGTTCTTC
CSAEGQVYNEQFF
>-|-|TRBJ1-2|11|TRBV7-9
TGTGCCAGCACCCGGTCCGGTGGCTACACCTTC
CASTRSGGYTF
>once|-|TRBJ1-2|16|TRBV9
TGTGCCAGCAGCGTAGTTCCAGGGGCGATGATGGGAGGCTACACCTTC
CASSVVPGAMMGGYTF
>-|-|TRBJ2-5|14|TRBV11-2
TGTGCCAGCAGCTTAGGCTACCAGGCGGAGACCCAGTACTTC
CASSLGYQAETQYF
>-|-|TRBJ1-2|14|TRBV5-1
TGCGCCAGCAGCCCGGGGGGCCCTCAAGGGGGCTACACCTTC
CASSPGGPQGGYTF
>-|TRBD1|TRBJ2-5|13|TRBV27
TGTGCCACCGGGACAGGGGGCATGGAGACCCAGTACTTC
CATGTGGMETQYF
>-|-|TRBJ1-1|13|TRBV28
TGTGCCAGCAGGTCCTTTATGAACACTGAAGCTTTCTTT
CASRSFMNTEAFF
>-|TRBD2|TRBJ2-5|13|TRBV7-8
TGTGCCAGCAGCCGGACTAGCCCGGAGACCCAGTACTTC
CASSRTSPETQYF
>once|-|TRBJ2-5|13|TRBV7-2
TGTGCCAGCAGCGCCACTAGGGGAGGAACCCAGTACTTC
CASSATRGGTQYF
>-|-|TRBJ1-2|14|TRBV18
TGTGCCAGCTCACCGGGCAGGGGCTACTATGGCTACACCTTC
CASSPGRGYYGYTF
>-|-|TRBJ1-1|14|TRBV10-2
TGCGCCAGCAGTGCGCCAGGGAAGGAGACTGAAGCTTTCTTT
CASSAPGKETEAFF